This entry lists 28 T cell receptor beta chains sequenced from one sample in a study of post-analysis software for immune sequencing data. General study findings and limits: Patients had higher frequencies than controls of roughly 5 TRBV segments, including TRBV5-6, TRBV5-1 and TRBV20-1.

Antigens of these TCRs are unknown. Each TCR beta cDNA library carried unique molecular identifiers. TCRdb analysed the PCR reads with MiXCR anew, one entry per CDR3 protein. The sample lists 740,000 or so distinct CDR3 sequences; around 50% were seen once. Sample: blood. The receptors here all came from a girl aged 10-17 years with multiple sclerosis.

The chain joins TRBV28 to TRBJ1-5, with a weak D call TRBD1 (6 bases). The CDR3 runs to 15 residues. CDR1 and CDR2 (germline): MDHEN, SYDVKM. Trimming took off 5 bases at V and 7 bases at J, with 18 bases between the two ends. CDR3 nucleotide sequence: TGTGCCAGCAGTCCCTCGGACAGAATTAAACAGCCCCAGCATTTT. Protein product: CASSPSDRIKQPQHF.

The CDR3 loop reads CASSLSGTSGGSSYNEQFF. As DNA, the CDR3 is TGCGCCAGCAGCCTGTCCGGGACTAGCGGAGGAAGCTCCTACAATGAGCAGTTCTTC. V usage is TRBV5-1 and J usage is TRBJ2-1, with 11 bases aligning to TRBD2. Germline V gene lookup returns CDR1 SGHRS and CDR2 YFSETQ. Losses at the gene ends were 4 bases for V and 0 bases for J; bases not matched to a gene: 12. This CDR3 region has 19 residues.

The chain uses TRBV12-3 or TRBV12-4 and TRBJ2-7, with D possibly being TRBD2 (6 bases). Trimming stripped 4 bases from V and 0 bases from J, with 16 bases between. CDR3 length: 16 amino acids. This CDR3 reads CASSSRPGLISYEQYF. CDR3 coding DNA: TGTGCCAGCAGTTCCCGCCCGGGACTCATCTCCTACGAGCAGTACTTC.

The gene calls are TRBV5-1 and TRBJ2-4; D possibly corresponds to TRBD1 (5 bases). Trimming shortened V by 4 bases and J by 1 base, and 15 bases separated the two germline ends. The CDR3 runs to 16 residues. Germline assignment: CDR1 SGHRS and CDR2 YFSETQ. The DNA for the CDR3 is TGCGCCAGCAGCCCCAGGGTCGGTTCGGCCAAAAACATTCAGTACTTC. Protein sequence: CASSPRVGSAKNIQYF.

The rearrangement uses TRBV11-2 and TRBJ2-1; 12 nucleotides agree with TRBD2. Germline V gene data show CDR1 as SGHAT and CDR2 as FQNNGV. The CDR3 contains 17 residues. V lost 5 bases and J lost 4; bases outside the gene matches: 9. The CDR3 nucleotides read TGTGCCAGCAGCCCCCGGACTAGCGGGATTACTTACAATGAGCAGTTCTTC. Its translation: CASSPRTSGITYNEQFF.

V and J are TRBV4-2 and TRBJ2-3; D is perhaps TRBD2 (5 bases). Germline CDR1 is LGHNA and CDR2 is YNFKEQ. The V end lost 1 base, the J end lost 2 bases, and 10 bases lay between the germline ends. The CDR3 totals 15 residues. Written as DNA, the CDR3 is TGTGCCAGCAGCCAAGGATCGGGGAACACAGATACGCAGTATTTT. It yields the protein CASSQGSGNTDTQYF.

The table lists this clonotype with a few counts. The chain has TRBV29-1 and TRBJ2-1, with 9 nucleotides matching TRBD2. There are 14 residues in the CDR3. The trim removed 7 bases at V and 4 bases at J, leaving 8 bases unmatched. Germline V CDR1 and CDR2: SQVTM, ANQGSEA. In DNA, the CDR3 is TGCAGCGCCGATGCGGGAGGGGGATACAATGAGCAGTTCTTC. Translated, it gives CSADAGGGYNEQFF.

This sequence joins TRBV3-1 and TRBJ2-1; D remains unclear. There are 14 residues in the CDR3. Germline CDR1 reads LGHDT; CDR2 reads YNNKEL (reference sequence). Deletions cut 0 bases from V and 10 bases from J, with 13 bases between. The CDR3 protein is CASSQDSSRPEQFF. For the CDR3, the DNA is TGTGCCAGCAGCCAAGATAGTAGCCGGCCCGAGCAGTTCTTC.

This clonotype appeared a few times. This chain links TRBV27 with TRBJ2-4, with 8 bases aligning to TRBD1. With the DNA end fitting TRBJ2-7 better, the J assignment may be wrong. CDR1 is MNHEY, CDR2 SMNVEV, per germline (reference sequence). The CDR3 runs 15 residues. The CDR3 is CASSSKGQGSYEQYF. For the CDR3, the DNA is TGTGCCAGCAGTTCGAAAGGACAGGGTTCCTACGAGCAGTACTTC.

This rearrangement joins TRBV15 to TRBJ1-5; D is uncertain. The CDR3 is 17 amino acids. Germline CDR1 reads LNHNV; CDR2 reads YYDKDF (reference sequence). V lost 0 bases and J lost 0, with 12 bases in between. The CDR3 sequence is CATSRDWRVDSNQPQHF. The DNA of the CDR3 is TGTGCCACCAGCAGAGATTGGAGGGTCGATAGCAATCAGCCCCAGCATTTT.

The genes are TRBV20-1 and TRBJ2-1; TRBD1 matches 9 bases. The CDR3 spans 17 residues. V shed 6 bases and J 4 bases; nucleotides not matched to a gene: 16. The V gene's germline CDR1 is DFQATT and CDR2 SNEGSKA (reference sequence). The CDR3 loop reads CSATGTGSVVVYNEQFF. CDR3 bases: TGCAGTGCCACCGGGACAGGGAGCGTTGTCGTATACAATGAGCAGTTCTTC.

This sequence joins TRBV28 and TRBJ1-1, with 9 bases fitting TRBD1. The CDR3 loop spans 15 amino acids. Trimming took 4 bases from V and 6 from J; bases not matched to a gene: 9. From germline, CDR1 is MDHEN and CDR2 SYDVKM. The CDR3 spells CASSSLQGARAEAFF. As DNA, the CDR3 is TGTGCCAGCAGTTCTTTACAGGGGGCGAGGGCTGAAGCTTTCTTT.

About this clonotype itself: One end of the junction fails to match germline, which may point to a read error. CDR3 in amino acids: CASSLIQRNSPIHF. The CDR3 region has the DNA TGTGCCAGCAGCTTAATTCAGCGAAATTCACCCATCCACTTT. The chain joins TRBV7-9 to TRBJ1-6; no clear D. The CDR3 has 14 residues. In germline, CDR1 is SEHNR, CDR2 FQNEAQ (reference sequence).

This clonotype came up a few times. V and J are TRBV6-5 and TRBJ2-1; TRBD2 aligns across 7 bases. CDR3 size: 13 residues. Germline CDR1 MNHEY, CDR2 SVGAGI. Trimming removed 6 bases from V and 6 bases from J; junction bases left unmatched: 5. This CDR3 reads CASRGGSFNEQFF. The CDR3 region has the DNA TGTGCCAGCAGGGGCGGGAGTTTCAATGAGCAGTTCTTC.

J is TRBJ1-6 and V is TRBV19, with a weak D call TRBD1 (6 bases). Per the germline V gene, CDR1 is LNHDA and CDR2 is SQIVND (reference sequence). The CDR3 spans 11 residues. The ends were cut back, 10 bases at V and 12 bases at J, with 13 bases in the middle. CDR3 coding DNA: TGTGCCAATTTCCTACAGGGACCCCTCCACTTT. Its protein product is CANFLQGPLHF.

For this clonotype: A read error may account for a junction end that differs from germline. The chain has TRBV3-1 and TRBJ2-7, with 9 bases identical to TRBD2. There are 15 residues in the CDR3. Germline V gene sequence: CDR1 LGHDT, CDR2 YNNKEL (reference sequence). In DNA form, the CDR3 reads TGTGCCAGCACCCAAGGACTAGCGTTAAACTACGAGCAGTACTTC. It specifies CASTQGLALNYEQYF.

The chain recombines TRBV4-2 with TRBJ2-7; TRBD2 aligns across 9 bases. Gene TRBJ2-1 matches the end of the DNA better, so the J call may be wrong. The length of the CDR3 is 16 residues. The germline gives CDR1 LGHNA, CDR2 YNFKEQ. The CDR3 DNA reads TGTGCCAGCAGCCAAGATGCTCCTAGCGGGGTGAATGAGCAGTTCTTC. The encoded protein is CASSQDAPSGVNEQFF.

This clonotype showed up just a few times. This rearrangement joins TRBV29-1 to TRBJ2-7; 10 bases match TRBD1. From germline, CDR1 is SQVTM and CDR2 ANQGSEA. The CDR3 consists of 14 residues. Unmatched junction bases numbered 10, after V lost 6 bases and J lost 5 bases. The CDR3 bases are TGCAGCGTAGCCGGGACAGGGGCGCTTGACGAGCAGTACTTC. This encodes CSVAGTGALDEQYF.

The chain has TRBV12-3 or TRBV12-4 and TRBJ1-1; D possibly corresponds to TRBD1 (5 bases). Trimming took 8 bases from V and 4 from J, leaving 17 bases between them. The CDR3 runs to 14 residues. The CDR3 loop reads CASQGVVGSTEAFF. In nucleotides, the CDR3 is TGTGCCAGCCAGGGAGTAGTAGGTTCCACTGAAGCTTTCTTT.

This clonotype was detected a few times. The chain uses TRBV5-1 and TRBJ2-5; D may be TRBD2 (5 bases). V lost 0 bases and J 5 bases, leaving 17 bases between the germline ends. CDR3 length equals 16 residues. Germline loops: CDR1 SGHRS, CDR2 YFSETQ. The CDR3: CASSLAPSTGGETQYF. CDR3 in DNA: TGCGCCAGCAGCTTGGCCCCCTCGACGGGCGGGGAGACCCAGTACTTC.

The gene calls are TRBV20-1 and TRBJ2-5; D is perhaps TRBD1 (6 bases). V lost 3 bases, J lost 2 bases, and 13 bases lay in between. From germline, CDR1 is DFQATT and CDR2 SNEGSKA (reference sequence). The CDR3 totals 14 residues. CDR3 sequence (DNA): TGCAGTGCTAGCGGACTCACAGGGCAAGAGACCCAGTACTTC. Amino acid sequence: CSASGLTGQETQYF.

In DNA, the CDR3 is TGTGCCAGCAGTTACAGGTGGCGGGCGCCCACAGATACGCAGTATTTT. Protein product: CASSYRWRAPTDTQYF. This sequence joins TRBV6-6 and TRBJ2-3, with TRBD2 as a possible D gene (5 bases). V lost 2 bases and J lost 2, with 14 bases in between. CDR1 and CDR2 from the germline V gene are MNHNY and SVGAGI (reference sequence). The CDR3 loop spans 16 amino acids.

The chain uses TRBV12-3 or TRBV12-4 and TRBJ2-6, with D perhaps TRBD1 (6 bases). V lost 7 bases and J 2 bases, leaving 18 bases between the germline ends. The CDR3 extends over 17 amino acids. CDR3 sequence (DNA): TGTGCCAGCAAAACTAGACAGGAGGTCACTGGGGCCAACGTCCTGACTTTC. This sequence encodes CASKTRQEVTGANVLTF.

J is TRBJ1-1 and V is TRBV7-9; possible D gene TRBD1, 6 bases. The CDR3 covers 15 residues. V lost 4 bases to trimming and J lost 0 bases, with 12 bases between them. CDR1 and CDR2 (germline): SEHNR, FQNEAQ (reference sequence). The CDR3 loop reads CASSSIGQMNTEAFF. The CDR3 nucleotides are TGTGCCAGCAGCTCGATAGGACAGATGAACACTGAAGCTTTCTTT.

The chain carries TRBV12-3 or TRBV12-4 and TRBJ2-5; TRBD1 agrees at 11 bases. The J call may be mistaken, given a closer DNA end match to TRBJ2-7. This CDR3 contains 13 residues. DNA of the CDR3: TGTGCCAGCATTGGACAGGGGGCCATCGAGCAGTACTTC. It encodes CASIGQGAIEQYF.

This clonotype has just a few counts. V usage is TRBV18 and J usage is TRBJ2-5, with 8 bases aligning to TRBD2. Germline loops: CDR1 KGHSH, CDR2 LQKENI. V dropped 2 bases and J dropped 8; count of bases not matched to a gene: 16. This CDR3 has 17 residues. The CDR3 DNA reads TGTGCCAGCTCACCAGTCCCGCTAGGCGGGGGGCCTCCAACCCAGTACTTC. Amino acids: CASSPVPLGGGPPTQYF.

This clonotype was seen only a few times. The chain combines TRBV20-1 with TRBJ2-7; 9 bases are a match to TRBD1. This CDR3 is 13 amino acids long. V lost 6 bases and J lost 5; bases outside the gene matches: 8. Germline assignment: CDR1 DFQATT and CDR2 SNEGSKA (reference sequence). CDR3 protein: CSAIGTGRDEQYF. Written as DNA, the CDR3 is TGCAGTGCAATTGGGACAGGGCGAGACGAGCAGTACTTC.

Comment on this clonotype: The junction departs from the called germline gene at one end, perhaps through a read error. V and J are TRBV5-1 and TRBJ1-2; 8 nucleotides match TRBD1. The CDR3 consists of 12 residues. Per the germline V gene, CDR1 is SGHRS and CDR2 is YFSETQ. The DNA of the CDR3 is TGCGCCAGCAGTTTGGACAGGGCTGGCTACACCTTC. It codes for CASSLDRAGYTF.